This TCR beta chain was captured in a study of shared clonotypes between healthy human individuals. Study overall: A couple of women and a few men aged 18 to 49 made up the donors.

Only CD45RO-negative cells positively selected for CCR7 counted as naive CD8 cells, so terminally differentiated effector memory CD45RA+ cells were excluded. Sequencing was performed with immunoSEQ multiplex PCR; in TCRdb, only in-frame clones are kept and a portion is missing. The sample has about 2 million clones, about 95% seen once; the top ten hold around 1.1%. About this clone itself: As yet, its antigen is unknown.

Study-level findings and limits: Approximately 4.6% of naive CD4 clonotypes were common to a handful of donors.

Germline V CDR1 and CDR2: SEHNR, FQNEAQ (reference sequence). The CDR3 totals 13 residues. With 3 bases removed from V and 7 bases from J, the gap between germline ends came to 12 bases. The clonotype was recovered from a man younger than 30 in good health. The chain links TRBV7-9 to TRBJ2-5, with D perhaps assigned TRBD1 or TRBD2 (5 bases each). The sample consisted of naive CD8+ T cells sorted from blood. This chain's CDR3 is CASSFGPGGTQYF. CDR3 bases: TGTGCCAGCAGCTTCGGGCCTGGGGGGACCCAGTACTTC.